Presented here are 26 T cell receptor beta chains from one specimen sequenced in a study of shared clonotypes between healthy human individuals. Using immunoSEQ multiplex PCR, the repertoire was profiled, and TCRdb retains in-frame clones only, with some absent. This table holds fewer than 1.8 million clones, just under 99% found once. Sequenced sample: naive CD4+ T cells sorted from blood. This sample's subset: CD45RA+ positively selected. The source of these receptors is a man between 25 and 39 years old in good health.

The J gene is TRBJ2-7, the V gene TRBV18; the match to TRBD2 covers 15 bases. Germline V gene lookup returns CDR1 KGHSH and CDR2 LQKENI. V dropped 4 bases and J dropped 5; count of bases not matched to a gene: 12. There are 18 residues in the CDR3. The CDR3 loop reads CASSLKTGLAGGNDEQYF. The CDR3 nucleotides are TGTGCCAGCTCACTCAAAACGGGACTAGCGGGAGGTAACGACGAGCAGTACTTC.

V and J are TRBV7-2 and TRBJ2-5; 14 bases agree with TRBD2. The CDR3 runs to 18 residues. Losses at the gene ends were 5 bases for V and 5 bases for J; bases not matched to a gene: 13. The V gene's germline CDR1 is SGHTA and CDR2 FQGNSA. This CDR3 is CASSLRLAGGPIVETQYF. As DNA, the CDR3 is TGTGCCAGCAGCCTTAGACTAGCGGGAGGGCCGATTGTGGAGACCCAGTACTTC.

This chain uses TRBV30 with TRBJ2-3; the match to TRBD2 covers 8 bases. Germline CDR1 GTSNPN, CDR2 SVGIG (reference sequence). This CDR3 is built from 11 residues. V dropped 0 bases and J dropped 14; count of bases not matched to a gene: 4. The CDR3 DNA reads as TGTGCCTGGAGTGTAGGGACTAGTTGGTATTTT. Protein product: CAWSVGTSWYF.

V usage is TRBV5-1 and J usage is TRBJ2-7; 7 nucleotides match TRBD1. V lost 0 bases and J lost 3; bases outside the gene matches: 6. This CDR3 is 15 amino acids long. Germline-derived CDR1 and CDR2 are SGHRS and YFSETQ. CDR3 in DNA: TGCGCCAGCAGCTTGGAAGGGACAGCCTACTACGAGCAGTACTTC. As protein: CASSLEGTAYYEQYF.

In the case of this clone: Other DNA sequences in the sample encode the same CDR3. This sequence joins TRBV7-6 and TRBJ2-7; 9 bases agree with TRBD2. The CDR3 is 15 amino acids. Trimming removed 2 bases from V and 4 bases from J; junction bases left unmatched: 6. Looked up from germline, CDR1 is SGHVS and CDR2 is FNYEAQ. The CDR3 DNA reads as TGTGCCAGCAGCTTAAAGGCGGGAGGGGAATACGAGCAGTACTTC. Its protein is CASSLKAGGEYEQYF.

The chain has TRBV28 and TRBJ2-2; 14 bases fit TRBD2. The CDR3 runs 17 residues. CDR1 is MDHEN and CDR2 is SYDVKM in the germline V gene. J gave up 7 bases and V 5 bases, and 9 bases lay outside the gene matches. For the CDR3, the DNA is TGTGCCAGCAGTGAGACTAGCGGGAGGGATTTCGACGGGGAGCTGTTTTTT. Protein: CASSETSGRDFDGELFF. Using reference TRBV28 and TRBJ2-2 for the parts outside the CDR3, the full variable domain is DVKVTQSSRYLVKRTGEKVFLECVQDMDHENMFWYRQDPGLGLRLIYFSYDVKMKEKGDIPEGYSVSREKKERFSLILESASTNQTSMYLCASSETSGRDFDGELFFGEGSRLTVL.

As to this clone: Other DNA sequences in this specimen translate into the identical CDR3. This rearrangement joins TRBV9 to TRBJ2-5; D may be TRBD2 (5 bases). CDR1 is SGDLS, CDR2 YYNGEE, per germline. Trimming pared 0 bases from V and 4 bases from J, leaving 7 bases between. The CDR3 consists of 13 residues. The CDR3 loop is CASSVGGRETQYF. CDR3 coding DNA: TGTGCCAGCAGCGTAGGTGGGAGAGAGACCCAGTACTTC.

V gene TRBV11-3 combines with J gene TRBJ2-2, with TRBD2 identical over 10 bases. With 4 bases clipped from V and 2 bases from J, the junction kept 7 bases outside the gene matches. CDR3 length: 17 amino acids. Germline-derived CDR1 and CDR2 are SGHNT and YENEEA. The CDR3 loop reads CASSSGGLAVNTGELFF. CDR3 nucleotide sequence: TGTGCCAGCAGCTCTGGCGGACTAGCGGTTAACACCGGGGAGCTGTTTTTT.

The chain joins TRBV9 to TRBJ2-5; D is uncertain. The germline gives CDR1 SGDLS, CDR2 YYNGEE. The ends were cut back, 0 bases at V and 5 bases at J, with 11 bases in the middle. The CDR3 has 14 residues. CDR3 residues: CASSVGSNRETQYF. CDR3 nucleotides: TGTGCCAGCAGCGTAGGTAGCAATCGGGAGACCCAGTACTTC.

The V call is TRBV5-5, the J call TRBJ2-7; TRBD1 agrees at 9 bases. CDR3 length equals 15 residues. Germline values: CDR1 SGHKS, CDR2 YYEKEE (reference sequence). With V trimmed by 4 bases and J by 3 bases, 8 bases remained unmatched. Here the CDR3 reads CASSDDGTGNYEQYF. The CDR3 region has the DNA TGTGCCAGCAGCGATGACGGGACAGGGAACTACGAGCAGTACTTC.

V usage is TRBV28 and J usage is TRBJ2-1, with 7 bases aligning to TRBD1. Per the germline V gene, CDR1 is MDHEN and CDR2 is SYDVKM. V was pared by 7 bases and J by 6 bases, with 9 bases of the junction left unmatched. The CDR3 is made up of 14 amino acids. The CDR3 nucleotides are TGTGCCAGCATTGAGGGGGCCAGGAGCAATGAGCAGTTCTTC. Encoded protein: CASIEGARSNEQFF.

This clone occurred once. CDR3 DNA: TGTGCCAGCACGGGACTCGTGGCCGGGGAGCTGTTTTTT. Translated: CASTGLVAGELFF. This rearrangement joins TRBV6-5 to TRBJ2-2; possible D gene TRBD2, 6 bases. The CDR3 spans 13 residues. V lost 7 bases, J lost 6 bases, and 12 bases lay in between. Per germline, CDR1 MNHEY and CDR2 SVGAGI.

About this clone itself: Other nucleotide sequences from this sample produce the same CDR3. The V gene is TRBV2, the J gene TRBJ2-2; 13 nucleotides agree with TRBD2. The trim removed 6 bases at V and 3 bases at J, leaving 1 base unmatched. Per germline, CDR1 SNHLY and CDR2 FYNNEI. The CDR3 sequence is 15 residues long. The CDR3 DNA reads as TGTGCCAGCAGAGGACTAGCGGGAGACACCGGGGAGCTGTTTTTT. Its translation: CASRGLAGDTGELFF.

CDR3 amino acids: CASSPGLYEQFF. The CDR3 bases are TGTGCCAGCAGCCCCGGGTTGTATGAGCAGTTCTTC. The chain has TRBV13 and TRBJ2-1; D unclear. Deletions cut 5 bases from V and 8 bases from J, with 10 bases between. This CDR3 spans 12 amino acids. Germline V gene lookup returns CDR1 PRHDT and CDR2 FYEKMQ (reference sequence).

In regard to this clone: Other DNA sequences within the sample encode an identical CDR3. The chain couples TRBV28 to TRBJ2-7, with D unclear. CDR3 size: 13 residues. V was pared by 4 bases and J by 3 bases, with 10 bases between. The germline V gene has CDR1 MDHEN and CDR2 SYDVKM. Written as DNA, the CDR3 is TGTGCCAGCAGTTCCGGGCCCCTCTACGAGCAGTACTTC. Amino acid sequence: CASSSGPLYEQYF.

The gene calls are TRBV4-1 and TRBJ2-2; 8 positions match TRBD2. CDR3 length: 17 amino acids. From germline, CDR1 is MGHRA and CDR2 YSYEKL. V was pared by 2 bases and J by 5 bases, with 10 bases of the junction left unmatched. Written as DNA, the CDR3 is TGCGCCAGCAGCCAAAACCCCGGGACTAGAGTAACCGGGGAGCTGTTTTTT. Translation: CASSQNPGTRVTGELFF.

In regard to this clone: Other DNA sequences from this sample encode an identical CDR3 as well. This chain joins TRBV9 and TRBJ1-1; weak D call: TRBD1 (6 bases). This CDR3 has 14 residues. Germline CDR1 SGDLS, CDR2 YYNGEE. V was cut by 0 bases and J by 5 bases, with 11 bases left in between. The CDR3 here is CASSVDGRGTEAFF. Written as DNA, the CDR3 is TGTGCCAGCAGCGTAGATGGCAGGGGAACTGAAGCTTTCTTT.

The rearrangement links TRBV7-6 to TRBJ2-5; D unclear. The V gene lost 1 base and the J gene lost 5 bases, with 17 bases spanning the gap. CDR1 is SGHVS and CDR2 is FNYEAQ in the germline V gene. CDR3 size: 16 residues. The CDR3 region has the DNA TGTGCCAGCAGCTTAGGGCCGATTGGGATTTGGGAGACCCAGTACTTC. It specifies CASSLGPIGIWETQYF.

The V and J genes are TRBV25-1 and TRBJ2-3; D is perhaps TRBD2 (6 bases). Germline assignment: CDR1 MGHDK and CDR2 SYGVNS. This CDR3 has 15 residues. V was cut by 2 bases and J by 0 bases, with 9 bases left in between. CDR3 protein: CASSELSGSTDTQYF. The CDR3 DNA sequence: TGTGCCAGCAGTGAACTAAGCGGGAGCACAGATACGCAGTATTTT.

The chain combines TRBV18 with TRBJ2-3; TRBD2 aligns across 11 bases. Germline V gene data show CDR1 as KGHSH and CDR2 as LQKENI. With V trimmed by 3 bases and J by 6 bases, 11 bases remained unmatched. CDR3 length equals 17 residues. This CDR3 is CASSPAFSGRAVDTQYF. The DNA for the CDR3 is TGTGCCAGCTCACCGGCGTTTAGCGGGAGGGCGGTGGATACGCAGTATTTT.

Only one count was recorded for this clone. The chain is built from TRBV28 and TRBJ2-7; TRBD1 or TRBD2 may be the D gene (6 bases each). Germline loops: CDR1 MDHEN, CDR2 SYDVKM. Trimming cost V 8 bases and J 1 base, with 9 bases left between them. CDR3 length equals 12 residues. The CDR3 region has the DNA TGTGCCAGCTTAGGGGGGTCCTACGAGCAGTACTTC. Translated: CASLGGSYEQYF.

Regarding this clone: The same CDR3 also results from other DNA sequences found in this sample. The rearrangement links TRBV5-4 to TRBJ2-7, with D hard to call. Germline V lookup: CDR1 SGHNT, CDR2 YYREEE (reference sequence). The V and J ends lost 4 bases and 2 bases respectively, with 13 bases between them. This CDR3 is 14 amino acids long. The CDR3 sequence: CASSLGGSAYEQYF. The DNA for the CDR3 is TGTGCCAGCAGCCTGGGCGGTTCCGCCTACGAGCAGTACTTC.

As DNA, the CDR3 is TGCAGCGTTGAAGTGGAGGGTGGCTATGGCTACACCTTC. This sequence encodes CSVEVEGGYGYTF. The gene calls are TRBV29-1 and TRBJ1-2; no clear D. This CDR3 region has 13 residues. V gave up 1 base and J gave up 4 bases, with 10 bases separating them. The germline CDR1 and CDR2 sequences are SQVTM and ANQGSEA.

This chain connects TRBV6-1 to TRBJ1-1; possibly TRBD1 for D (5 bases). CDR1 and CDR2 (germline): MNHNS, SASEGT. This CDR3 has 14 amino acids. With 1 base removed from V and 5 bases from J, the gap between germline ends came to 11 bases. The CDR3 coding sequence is TGTGCCAGCAGTGAAGAGCGCAGGGCAACTGAAGCTTTCTTT. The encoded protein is CASSEERRATEAFF.

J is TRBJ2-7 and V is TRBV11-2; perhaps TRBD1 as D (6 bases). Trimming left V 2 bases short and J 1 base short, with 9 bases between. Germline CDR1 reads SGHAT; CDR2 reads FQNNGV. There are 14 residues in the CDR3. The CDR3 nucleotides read TGTGCCAGCAGCTTAAAGGGGGTTTCCTACGAGCAGTACTTC. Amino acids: CASSLKGVSYEQYF.

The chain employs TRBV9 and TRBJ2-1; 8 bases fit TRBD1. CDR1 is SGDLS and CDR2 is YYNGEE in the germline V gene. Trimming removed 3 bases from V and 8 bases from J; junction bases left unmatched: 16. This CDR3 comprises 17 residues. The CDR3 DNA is TGTGCCAGCAGCGAGGGGGGAAGACAGGGGCGAGGCGATGAGCAGTTCTTC. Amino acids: CASSEGGRQGRGDEQFF. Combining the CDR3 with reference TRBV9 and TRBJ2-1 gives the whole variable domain DSGVTQTPKHLITATGQRVTLRCSPRSGDLSVYWYQQSLDQGLQFLIQYYNGEERAKGNILERFSAQQFPDLHSELNLSSLELGDSALYFCASSEGGRQGRGDEQFFGPGTRLTVL.